The 27 T cell receptor beta chains below were found in one sample sequenced in a study of CXCR3-negative and CXCR3-positive naive CD8 T cells. Their antigens remain unidentified. Study results and limitations: TRB CDR3s of CXCR3-positive naive cells were more hydrophobic than those of CXCR3-negative naive cells.

Libraries were UMI-labeled 5' RACE TRB cDNA. Using the 5' RACE reads, TCRdb records one entry per CDR3 protein without DNA. This sample contains 150,000 or so distinct CDR3 sequences. Sequencing was carried out using naive CXCR3+ CD8+ T cells from blood. Stated subset: CD45RO-CCR7+CD27+CD95- naive CD8+ T cells expressing CXCR3 (TNR3+). All receptors derive from a human donor in good health. Some clones in this sample may be carry-over from other donors' samples.

The rearrangement joins TRBV6-5 to TRBJ2-1; no DNA is available, so the TRBD1 call from TCRdb remains unchecked. CDR1 is MNHEY and CDR2 is SVGAGI in the germline V gene. The CDR3 is made up of 17 amino acids. Here the CDR3 reads CASSLLTGSSSYNEQFF.

V gene TRBV20-1 combines with J gene TRBJ2-5. This CDR3 is 13 amino acids long. Germline V gene sequence: CDR1 DFQATT, CDR2 SNEGSKA (reference sequence). The CDR3 sequence: CSARDRVQETQYF.

The chain is built from TRBV29-1 and TRBJ2-1; the D call of TRBD1 rests on TCRdb alone, since no DNA is present to check it. CDR1 is SQVTM, CDR2 ANQGSEA, per germline. The CDR3 has 11 residues. CDR3 protein: CSAPGGNEQFF.

V is TRBV28 and J is TRBJ2-7; TCRdb's D call of TRBD1 is untestable without DNA. Per germline, CDR1 MDHEN and CDR2 SYDVKM. The CDR3 sequence is 15 residues long. The CDR3 protein is CASSSAQGMKNEQYF.

The CDR3 protein is CASSLSPGYEQYF. The chain recombines TRBV5-1 with TRBJ2-7; there is no DNA to check the TCRdb D call of TRBD1. The germline CDR1 and CDR2 sequences are SGHRS and YFSETQ. The CDR3 extends over 13 amino acids.

The chain is built from TRBV12-3 or TRBV12-4 and TRBJ2-7. CDR3 size: 14 residues. Here the CDR3 reads CASSLSWASYEQYF.

The chain carries TRBV20-1 and TRBJ1-1. Germline V gene data show CDR1 as DFQATT and CDR2 as SNEGSKA (reference sequence). The CDR3 runs 11 residues. The CDR3 is CSVDLNTEAFF.

The V gene is TRBV7-8, the J gene TRBJ2-7; the D call from TCRdb, TRBD1, cannot be confirmed without DNA. The CDR3 covers 15 residues. The V gene's germline CDR1 is SGHVS and CDR2 FQNEAQ. This CDR3 is CASSLGQGNLYVQYF.

CDR3 sequence: CASSRPGWGSTDTQYF. This rearrangement joins TRBV12-3 or TRBV12-4 to TRBJ2-3; TCRdb's D gene call, TRBD1, goes unchecked for lack of DNA. The CDR3 extends over 16 amino acids.

The chain carries TRBV4-3 and TRBJ2-7; as DNA is missing, the TRBD1 call by TCRdb cannot be tested. CDR1 and CDR2 from the germline V gene are LGHNA and YSLEER. There are 15 residues in the CDR3. The CDR3 protein is CASSRGGGPQNEQYF.

This chain connects TRBV12-3 or TRBV12-4 to TRBJ2-3; lacking DNA, the TRBD1 call made by TCRdb goes unchecked. CDR3 size: 14 residues. The CDR3 loop reads CAAQDRDGTDTQYF.

This chain connects TRBV12-3 or TRBV12-4 to TRBJ2-3; TCRdb proposes TRBD2, but this gene call is untestable without DNA. This CDR3 spans 14 amino acids. CDR3 in amino acids: CASSYGIDVNTQYF.

The V and J genes are TRBV7-9 and TRBJ1-4; as DNA is missing, the TRBD1 call by TCRdb cannot be tested. Germline V lookup: CDR1 SEHNR, CDR2 FQNEAQ (reference sequence). This CDR3 region has 13 residues. CDR3 protein: CATVGTGNEKLFF.

The rearrangement uses TRBV14 and TRBJ2-3. CDR3 length: 15 amino acids. Germline CDR1 and CDR2: SGHDN and FVKESK. The CDR3 protein is CASSQDVGSGDTQYF. The entire variable domain, with the rest obtained from reference TRBV14 and TRBJ2-3, is as follows: EAGVTQFPSHSVIEKGQTVTLRCDPISGHDNLYWYRRVMGKEIKFLLHFVKESKQDESGMPNNRFLAERTGGTYSTLKVQPAELEDSGVYFCASSQDVGSGDTQYFGPGTRLTVL.

The chain employs TRBV12-3 or TRBV12-4 and TRBJ1-1; lacking DNA, the TRBD1 call made by TCRdb goes unchecked. The CDR3 spans 15 residues. CDR3 protein: CASSLQGQGYTEAFF.

V gene TRBV11-2 combines with J gene TRBJ2-7; there is no DNA to check the TCRdb D call of TRBD1. Looked up from germline, CDR1 is SGHAT and CDR2 is FQNNGV. The CDR3 has 14 amino acids. CDR3 protein: CASSFGTVTYEQYF.

The chain employs TRBV20-1 and TRBJ2-2; absent DNA, TCRdb's TRBD2 call cannot be checked. The CDR3 totals 14 residues. CDR1 and CDR2 from the germline V gene are DFQATT and SNEGSKA (reference sequence). CDR3 protein: CSARAGVGTGELFF.

V is TRBV6-5 and J is TRBJ2-3; TCRdb selects TRBD2, and the lack of DNA leaves this call unchecked. The CDR3 runs 16 residues. CDR1 MNHEY and CDR2 SVGAGI come from the germline V gene. CDR3 sequence: CASSYSGGGGTDTQYF.

CDR3 loop: CASSQDPRELFF. The chain employs TRBV4-1 and TRBJ2-2. Germline V lookup: CDR1 MGHRA, CDR2 YSYEKL. The CDR3 covers 12 residues.

This rearrangement joins TRBV28 to TRBJ2-7; TCRdb names TRBD2, which stays unverified in the absence of DNA. Germline CDR1 reads MDHEN; CDR2 reads SYDVKM. CDR3 length: 14 residues. CDR3 protein: CASSLAGPTYEQYF.

V and J are TRBV5-1 and TRBJ2-1; there is no DNA to check the TCRdb D call of TRBD1. CDR1 and CDR2 (germline): SGHRS, YFSETQ. The CDR3 loop spans 16 amino acids. CDR3 residues: CASSPWTVAEDNEQFF.

The chain uses TRBV5-1 and TRBJ2-7; TCRdb proposes TRBD2, but this gene call is untestable without DNA. CDR3 size: 14 residues. CDR1 SGHRS and CDR2 YFSETQ come from the germline V gene. CDR3 residues: CATSLSGPSYEQYF. Complete variable domain (other parts from reference TRBV5-1 and TRBJ2-7): KAGVTQTPRYLIKTRGQQVTLSCSPISGHRSVSWYQQTPGQGLQFLFEYFSETQRNKGNFPGRFSGRQFSNSRSEMNVSTLELGDSALYLCATSLSGPSYEQYFGPGTRLTVT.

The V and J genes are TRBV28 and TRBJ1-2; lacking DNA, the TRBD1 call made by TCRdb goes unchecked. CDR1 and CDR2 (germline): MDHEN, SYDVKM. The CDR3 is made up of 17 amino acids. CDR3 sequence: CASSLLYPPLRDYGYTF.

This chain uses TRBV7-7 with TRBJ2-1; TCRdb picks TRBD1, but there is no DNA to check that call. Germline lookup yields CDR1 SSHAT and CDR2 FNYEAQ (reference sequence). The CDR3 runs 16 residues. The CDR3 protein is CASSLSLGSPYNEQFF.

The CDR3: CASSLSASGTASYNEQFF. The chain combines TRBV28 with TRBJ2-1; TCRdb's D call, TRBD2, is unchecked because there is no DNA. The germline V gene encodes CDR1 MDHEN and CDR2 SYDVKM. The CDR3 has 18 residues.

The J gene is TRBJ2-7, the V gene TRBV28. The CDR3 loop spans 14 amino acids. Germline V lookup: CDR1 MDHEN, CDR2 SYDVKM. The CDR3 spells CASSLLGGTYEQYF.

CDR3 residues: CASSLGIGESYGYTF. V gene TRBV7-9 combines with J gene TRBJ1-2. There are 15 residues in the CDR3. Germline values: CDR1 SEHNR, CDR2 FQNEAQ (reference sequence). The variable domain in full, with the rest retrieved from reference TRBV7-9 and TRBJ1-2, is DTGVSQNPRHKITKRGQNVTFRCDPISEHNRLYWYRQTLGQGPEFLTYFQNEAQLEKSRLLSDRFSAERPKGSFSTLEIQRTEQGDSAMYLCASSLGIGESYGYTFGSGTRLTVV.